The 18 T cell receptor beta chains below come from one sample, sequenced in a study of T cells in Graves' hyperthyroidism and ophthalmopathy. The source material, RNA transcripts, was used to amplify TCR beta CDR3 regions. TCR CDR3 regions were first amplified by RT-PCR with HTBI primers. TCRdb re-called the multiplex PCR reads with MiXCR, one entry per CDR3 protein. The repertoire holds about 560,000 distinct CDR3 sequences, with around 13% as singletons. The source material was blood. The receptors here all came from a woman aged 40 to 55 with Graves' hyperthyroidism.

This clonotype occurred many times. The chain combines TRBV3-1 with TRBJ2-6, with D perhaps TRBD1 or TRBD2 (6 bases each). The germline gives CDR1 LGHDT, CDR2 YNNKEL (reference sequence). V was clipped by 3 bases and J by 2 bases, with 20 bases between them. The CDR3 consists of 19 residues. The CDR3 DNA follows: TGTGCCAGCAGCCACCCTCGGGGGACACAGTTCCCTGGGGCCAACGTCCTGACTTTC. It codes for CASSHPRGTQFPGANVLTF.

This clonotype was detected once. The V gene is TRBV5-1, the J gene TRBJ1-1; no reliable D call. Germline V gene data show CDR1 as SGHRS and CDR2 as YFSETQ. The V end was cut by 3 bases, the J end by 1 base, with 13 bases between. The CDR3 has 15 amino acids. CDR3: CASSSYGMQNTEAFF. Here the CDR3 DNA reads TGCGCCAGCAGCTCTTACGGGATGCAGAACACTGAAGCTTTCTTT.

This clonotype was picked up many times. V gene TRBV11-1 combines with J gene TRBJ2-7; 9 nucleotides agree with TRBD1. Germline lookup yields CDR1 SGHAT and CDR2 FQDESV (reference sequence). V lost 0 bases to trimming and J lost 1 base; unmatched junction nucleotides: 4. The CDR3 consists of 16 residues. DNA of the CDR3: TGTGCCAGCAGCTTAGCGGGACAGGGAGGGTCCTACGAGCAGTACTTC. It translates to CASSLAGQGGSYEQYF.

The chain recombines TRBV28 with TRBJ2-1, with TRBD1 matching over 9 bases. Germline trimming cut 5 bases from V and 4 bases from J; bases unmatched to any gene: 12. The CDR3 length is 17 residues. CDR1 is MDHEN and CDR2 is SYDVKM in the germline V gene. The CDR3 DNA reads as TGTGCCAGCAGTACCAACCGGCCGGGACAGGGTTACAATGAGCAGTTCTTC. It translates to CASSTNRPGQGYNEQFF.

This clonotype was counted between two and nine times. This chain connects TRBV7-9 to TRBJ2-3, with 13 bases aligning to TRBD2. The V gene end was trimmed by 1 base and the J gene end by 1 base; junction bases not matched to a gene: 5. This CDR3 contains 18 residues. The germline V gene encodes CDR1 SEHNR and CDR2 FQNEAQ (reference sequence). Written as DNA, the CDR3 is TGTGCCAGCAGCTTAGTTGGGACTAGCGGGACCGGCACAGATACGCAGTATTTT. Translating it yields CASSLVGTSGTGTDTQYF.

This chain joins TRBV27 and TRBJ1-5; unclear D gene. Germline values: CDR1 MNHEY, CDR2 SMNVEV (reference sequence). CDR3 length: 14 amino acids. V was pared by 5 bases and J by 4 bases, with 12 bases between. As DNA, the CDR3 is TGTGCCAGCAGTAGGAACGGAGAGAATCAGCCCCAGCATTTT. It encodes CASSRNGENQPQHF.

This clonotype was counted a few times. The chain links TRBV7-2 to TRBJ2-1; D call uncertain. CDR1 is SGHTA, CDR2 FQGNSA, per germline. V was cut by 1 base and J by 2 bases, with 6 bases left in between. This CDR3 region has 14 residues. The CDR3 is CASSLDWTYNEQFF. As DNA, the CDR3 is TGTGCCAGCAGCTTAGATTGGACCTACAATGAGCAGTTCTTC. Full variable domain (rest looked up from reference TRBV7-2 and TRBJ2-1): GAGVSQSPSNKVTEKGKDVELRCDPISGHTALYWYRQSLGQGLEFLIYFQGNSAPDKSGLPSDRFSAERTGGSVSTLTIQRTQQEDSAVYLCASSLDWTYNEQFFGPGTRLTVL.

This clonotype was observed many times. The rearrangement links TRBV5-4 to TRBJ2-7; D gene uncertain. The germline V gene has CDR1 SGHNT and CDR2 YYREEE (reference sequence). With 4 bases removed from V and 3 bases from J, the gap between germline ends came to 11 bases. The CDR3 has 13 residues. This CDR3 reads CASSTDGLYEQYF. In DNA, the CDR3 is TGTGCCAGCAGCACTGACGGGCTCTACGAGCAGTACTTC. The entire variable domain, with the rest obtained from reference TRBV5-4 and TRBJ2-7, is as follows: ETGVTQSPTHLIKTRGQQVTLRCSSQSGHNTVSWYQQALGQGPQFIFQYYREEENGRGNFPPRFSGLQFPNYSSELNVNALELDDSALYLCASSTDGLYEQYFGPGTRLTVT.

This clonotype was seen ten or more times. This sequence joins TRBV3-1 and TRBJ2-3; D could derive from TRBD1 or TRBD2 (5 bases each). Germline CDR1 and CDR2: LGHDT and YNNKEL (reference sequence). This CDR3 is built from 16 residues. V was pared by 1 base and J by 2 bases, with 13 bases between. The CDR3 DNA reads TGTGCCAGCAGCCAAGGGGACCAGCTTTACACAGATACGCAGTATTTT. This codes for CASSQGDQLYTDTQYF.

This clonotype was detected many times. The chain recombines TRBV7-2 with TRBJ2-1, with D maybe TRBD2 (6 bases). The V gene lost 2 bases and the J gene lost 3 bases, with 20 bases spanning the gap. The CDR3 runs 18 residues. Germline V gene data show CDR1 as SGHTA and CDR2 as FQGNSA. The CDR3 sequence is CASSLLAGLGGNYNEQFF. The CDR3 DNA reads as TGTGCCAGCAGCTTATTGGCGGGGTTAGGTGGTAACTACAATGAGCAGTTCTTC.

The CDR3 sequence: CASSFLRVNQPQHF. The CDR3 nucleotides read TGTGCCAGCAGTTTCCTTAGAGTCAATCAGCCCCAGCATTTT. The chain couples TRBV28 to TRBJ1-5; no clear D. The V end lost 3 bases, the J end lost 3 bases, and 9 bases lay between the germline ends. The CDR3 is 14 residues long. Germline V gene data show CDR1 as MDHEN and CDR2 as SYDVKM. The entire variable domain, with the rest obtained from reference TRBV28 and TRBJ1-5, is as follows: DVKVTQSSRYLVKRTGEKVFLECVQDMDHENMFWYRQDPGLGLRLIYFSYDVKMKEKGDIPEGYSVSREKKERFSLILESASTNQTSMYLCASSFLRVNQPQHFGDGTRLSIL.

The table lists this clonotype with many counts. V gene TRBV7-2 combines with J gene TRBJ2-7; D ambiguous. V lost 1 base, J lost 0 bases, and 10 bases lay in between. CDR1 and CDR2 (germline): SGHTA, FQGNSA. CDR3 size: 15 residues. The CDR3 bases are TGTGCCAGCAGCTTAGTTCTCCGATCCTCCTACGAGCAGTACTTC. Protein: CASSLVLRSSYEQYF.

This clonotype was seen ten or more times. The chain links TRBV6-2 or TRBV6-3 to TRBJ2-5; 8 bases map to TRBD1. The germline V gene encodes CDR1 MNHEY and CDR2 SVGEGT. The CDR3 loop spans 14 amino acids. The ends lost 5 bases at V and 5 bases at J; junction bases unmatched: 7. CDR3 sequence: CASSRSTGVETQYF. CDR3 DNA sequence: TGTGCCAGCAGTCGGTCGACAGGGGTGGAGACCCAGTACTTC.

This clonotype was seen a handful of times. CDR3 sequence (DNA): TGCAGTGCTAGTCTCTTGACAGGGGTTCTCTACGAGCAGTACTTC. Its translation: CSASLLTGVLYEQYF. The chain carries TRBV20-1 and TRBJ2-7; 8 nucleotides align to TRBD1. The CDR3 spans 15 residues. Trimming cost V 3 bases and J 3 bases; bases outside gene matches: 10. Germline V gene data show CDR1 as DFQATT and CDR2 as SNEGSKA (reference sequence).

This clonotype was observed at least ten times. The rearrangement links TRBV30 to TRBJ2-7; the D gene is possibly TRBD1 (5 bases). Trimming left V 0 bases short and J 3 bases short, with 12 bases between. The CDR3 is 14 amino acids. Germline CDR1 and CDR2: GTSNPN and SVGIG (reference sequence). In DNA, the CDR3 is TGTGCCTGGAGTGTAGCTGGGGCTGGCTACGAGCAGTACTTC. Amino acids: CAWSVAGAGYEQYF.

This chain connects TRBV6-4 to TRBJ1-2; D is possibly TRBD1 (6 bases). Germline CDR1 and CDR2: MRHNA and SNTAGT. The CDR3 extends over 15 amino acids. V gave up 5 bases and J gave up 2 bases, with 15 bases separating them. The CDR3 protein is CASSPAGGPNYGYTF. DNA for the CDR3: TGTGCCAGCAGTCCCGCGGGGGGGCCGAACTATGGCTACACCTTC.

This sequence joins TRBV6-1 and TRBJ1-6, with TRBD1 matching 10 bases. The CDR3 runs to 14 residues. V gave up 6 bases and J gave up 10 bases; unmatched junction bases: 6. CDR1 and CDR2 from the germline V gene are MNHNS and SASEGT. DNA for the CDR3: TGTGCCAGCAGCTCCCGGGACAGGGGATCACCCCTCCACTTT. It translates to CASSSRDRGSPLHF.

The chain links TRBV24-1 to TRBJ2-1, with D unresolved. This CDR3 contains 14 residues. Germline CDR1 and CDR2: KGHDR and SFDVKD. Trimming removed 4 bases from V and 0 bases from J, with 6 bases in between. In DNA form, the CDR3 reads TGTGCCACCAGTGAAAGAAGCTCCTACAATGAGCAGTTCTTC. Translated: CATSERSSYNEQFF.